This T cell receptor beta chain was observed in a study of identical twins. The study's findings and limits: Models underestimated how often monozygotic twins shared out-of-frame TCR alpha. Conclusions leaned on cross-sectional statistical analysis and did not track the same donors over time.

From germline, CDR1 is KGHSH and CDR2 LQKENI. The CDR3 has 17 residues. Deletions cut 6 bases from V and 4 bases from J, with 25 bases between. This clonotype occurred a few times. The target antigen is unknown. Via MiXCR, TCRdb re-called the 5' RACE reads, giving one row per CDR3 protein. The sample includes 350,000 to 600,000 distinct CDR3 sequences, about 14% of them seen just once. The same specimen was also included in a second study, on yellow fever vaccine responses in identical twins.

Material: CD4+ T cells sorted from blood. The chain recombines TRBV18 with TRBJ2-7, with D perhaps matching TRBD1 (6 bases). The sequence derives from a woman younger than 35 in good health. This chain's CDR3 is CASSLLSRTEGPYEQYF. CDR3 sequence (DNA): TGTGCCAGCTCCCTGCTTTCGCGGACAGAAGGTCCATACGAGCAGTACTTC.